This T cell receptor beta chain was identified during a study of cytomegalovirus exposure and HLA in healthy donors. General observations from the study: In a later analysis, TCR beta V- and J-gene trimming was associated with a missense DCLRE1C variant. Cytomegalovirus status, reportedly, was diagnosed with high specificity and sensitivity by the classifier. Being productive about 90% or about 30% of the time was typical of most TCR beta V segments in an earlier analysis.

Concerning this clone: Its antigen is unknown.

13 Jbeta primers and 60 Vbeta primers were used for the PCR. Some clones are missing from TCRdb's copy, which holds only in-frame ones; the method was immunoSEQ multiplex PCR. The sample includes more than 200,000 clones, 65% to 80% of them seen just once. Donors consisted of healthy bone marrow donors. The CDR3 loop spans 13 amino acids. Per the germline V gene, CDR1 is ENHRY and CDR2 is SYGVKD. Trimming pared 2 bases from V and 4 bases from J, leaving 8 bases between. V usage is TRBV10-3 and J usage is TRBJ1-1; no clear D. Sequencing was carried out using PBMCs. The source of this sequence is a man aged 40-49 years in good health and CMV-seronegative. CDR3 residues: CAISELTATEAFF. CDR3 coding DNA: TGTGCCATCAGTGAGCTCACAGCCACTGAAGCTTTCTTT.